One sample yielded the 26 T cell receptor beta chains listed below, sequenced in a study of T cell responses to AZD1222 COVID-19 vaccine. The assay was immunoSEQ multiplex PCR, and TCRdb's table has in-frame clones only and misses some. The sample shows 30,000 to 40,000 clones, around 87% of them seen only once. This specimen was peripheral blood, taken 28 days after the second AZD1222 dose. Receptors originate from an adult who received the AZD1222 COVID-19 vaccine.

The V call is TRBV6-5, the J call TRBJ1-2, with D perhaps matching TRBD1 (6 bases). CDR1 is MNHEY and CDR2 is SVGAGI in the germline V gene. The CDR3 totals 14 residues. V shed 6 bases and J shed 4 bases, with 15 bases lying between them. The CDR3, as DNA: TGTGCCAGCAGAACGTGGGGGCAAAGCTATGGCTACACCTTC. Translating gives CASRTWGQSYGYTF.

The chain recombines TRBV18 with TRBJ2-5, with unresolved D. The germline V gene has CDR1 KGHSH and CDR2 LQKENI. V lost 2 bases and J lost 0, with 7 bases in between. The CDR3 runs to 14 residues. The CDR3 reads CASSPGSYQETQYF. CDR3 DNA sequence: TGTGCCAGCTCACCAGGGTCGTACCAAGAGACCCAGTACTTC.

The genes are TRBV6-2 or TRBV6-3 and TRBJ1-1; possibly TRBD1 for D (6 bases). This CDR3 is 13 amino acids long. Germline CDR1 reads MNHEY; CDR2 reads SVGEGT. Trimming took off 3 bases at V and 4 bases at J, with 9 bases between the two ends. The CDR3 protein is CASSYSGVTEAFF. DNA of the CDR3: TGTGCCAGCAGTTATTCAGGGGTCACTGAAGCTTTCTTT.

The gene calls are TRBV19 and TRBJ2-2; D may be TRBD1 or TRBD2 (7 bases each). Trimming took 3 bases from V and 2 from J, leaving 16 bases between them. CDR1 and CDR2 from the germline V gene are LNHDA and SQIVND (reference sequence). The CDR3 consists of 17 residues. CDR3 amino acids: CASSMGGGSLNTGELFF. The DNA for the CDR3 is TGTGCCAGTAGTATGGGAGGGGGCTCACTCAACACCGGGGAGCTGTTTTTT.

The V call is TRBV18, the J call TRBJ2-5; tentative D call: TRBD2 (6 bases). The CDR3 is 13 amino acids. CDR1 and CDR2 (germline): KGHSH, LQKENI. Trimming removed 4 bases from V and 1 base from J, with 7 bases in between. CDR3 sequence: CASSRGVQETQYF. DNA for the CDR3: TGTGCCAGCTCACGGGGGGTCCAAGAGACCCAGTACTTC.

The rearrangement links TRBV7-2 to TRBJ2-3; no clear D. This CDR3 has 14 amino acids. Per germline, CDR1 SGHTA and CDR2 FQGNSA. Trimming took off 1 base at V and 2 bases at J, with 7 bases between the two ends. CDR3: CASSLGPYTDTQYF. The CDR3 coding sequence is TGTGCCAGCAGCTTAGGGCCCTACACAGATACGCAGTATTTT.

The chain is built from TRBV24-1 and TRBJ1-2; D uncertain. This CDR3 contains 14 residues. Trimming stripped 0 bases from V and 0 bases from J, with 4 bases between. Germline values: CDR1 KGHDR, CDR2 SFDVKD. In DNA, the CDR3 is TGTGCCACCAGTGATTTGCGGTCTAACTATGGCTACACCTTC. Amino acids: CATSDLRSNYGYTF.

In its sample, this clone was seen once. The V and J genes are TRBV11-2 and TRBJ1-3; D perhaps matches TRBD1 (5 bases). The CDR3 has 16 amino acids. Trimming took off 1 base at V and 3 bases at J, with 13 bases between the two ends. Germline CDR1 is SGHAT and CDR2 is FQNNGV. The CDR3 DNA follows: TGTGCCAGCAGCTTAGGGTTGACAGTGGGTGGAAACACCATATATTTT. This sequence encodes CASSLGLTVGGNTIYF.

The genes are TRBV2 and TRBJ2-7; 11 bases are a match to TRBD1. The junction had 11 bases not matched to a gene; V was cut back by 7 bases and J by 0 bases. The CDR3 consists of 17 residues. CDR1 is SNHLY, CDR2 FYNNEI, per germline. The CDR3 sequence: CASKSRTGGPSSYEQYF. DNA of the CDR3: TGTGCCAGCAAGAGTCGGACAGGGGGCCCGAGCTCCTACGAGCAGTACTTC. The complete variable domain, with remaining parts taken from reference TRBV2 and TRBJ2-7, reads EPEVTQTPSHQVTQMGQEVILRCVPISNHLYFYWYRQILGQKVEFLVSFYNNEISEKSEIFDDQFSVERPDGSNFTLKIRSTKLEDSAMYFCASKSRTGGPSSYEQYFGPGTRLTVT.

This clone was recorded a few times. The chain links TRBV24-1 to TRBJ1-1; D possibly corresponds to TRBD1 (5 bases). Germline V lookup: CDR1 KGHDR, CDR2 SFDVKD. This CDR3 contains 12 residues. V was shortened by 4 bases and J by 11 bases, with 13 bases between the two germline ends. The chain's CDR3 is CATSDPGLGAFF. The CDR3 region has the DNA TGTGCCACCAGTGACCCGGGACTGGGTGCTTTCTTT.

The rearrangement joins TRBV7-2 to TRBJ1-2; D ambiguous. This CDR3 contains 12 residues. Germline V CDR1 and CDR2: SGHTA, FQGNSA. V lost 2 bases and J lost 4, with 5 bases in between. The CDR3 here is CASSLHSYGYTF. In DNA, the CDR3 is TGTGCCAGCAGCTTACACAGCTATGGCTACACCTTC.

The chain has TRBV4-1 and TRBJ1-5; 7 bases match TRBD1. Per the germline V gene, CDR1 is MGHRA and CDR2 is YSYEKL. This CDR3 comprises 16 residues. The ends lost 2 bases at V and 1 base at J; junction bases unmatched: 5. The CDR3 loop reads CASSQQTGKSNQPQHF. CDR3 sequence (DNA): TGCGCCAGCAGCCAACAGACAGGGAAAAGCAATCAGCCCCAGCATTTT.

The chain has TRBV24-1 and TRBJ2-7, with no clear D. The CDR3 totals 12 residues. Germline V lookup: CDR1 KGHDR, CDR2 SFDVKD. V lost 2 bases and J lost 4, with 5 bases in between. In DNA form, the CDR3 reads TGTGCCACCAGTGATTCCAAGTACGAGCAGTACTTC. This codes for CATSDSKYEQYF.

The CDR3 sequence: CASSIRGAASGNTIYF. The CDR3 coding sequence is TGTGCCAGTAGTATAAGGGGGGCGGCCTCTGGAAACACCATATATTTT. The V and J genes are TRBV19 and TRBJ1-3; tentatively, D is TRBD1 (6 bases). The CDR3 has 16 residues. The V end lost 2 bases, the J end lost 0 bases, and 11 bases lay between the germline ends. CDR1 is LNHDA, CDR2 SQIVND, per germline (reference sequence).

The J gene is TRBJ1-1, the V gene TRBV7-9; 7 bases match TRBD1. CDR1 SEHNR and CDR2 FQNEAQ come from the germline V gene (reference sequence). This CDR3 has 14 residues. The ends lost 8 bases at V and 0 bases at J; junction bases unmatched: 6. CDR3 nucleotides: TGTGCCAGCCGAACAGACAGGGTGAACACTGAAGCTTTCTTT. This gives the protein CASRTDRVNTEAFF.

The chain carries TRBV7-9 and TRBJ2-7, with 9 bases matching TRBD1. CDR3 size: 12 residues. CDR1 and CDR2 from the germline V gene are SEHNR and FQNEAQ (reference sequence). V lost 5 bases and J lost 6; bases outside the gene matches: 2. The chain's CDR3 is CASSRDRVEQYF. DNA for the CDR3: TGTGCCAGCAGCCGGGACAGGGTCGAGCAGTACTTC.

The chain has TRBV5-1 and TRBJ2-7; D possibly corresponds to TRBD1 (6 bases). V gave up 4 bases and J gave up 6 bases, with 14 bases separating them. CDR1 and CDR2 (germline): SGHRS, YFSETQ. The CDR3 covers 13 residues. The CDR3 DNA reads as TGCGCCAGCAGCGCACAGGGTGTCACCGAGCAGTACTTC. It translates to CASSAQGVTEQYF. Looking up the rest from reference TRBV5-1 and TRBJ2-7 gives the full variable domain: KAGVTQTPRYLIKTRGQQVTLSCSPISGHRSVSWYQQTPGQGLQFLFEYFSETQRNKGNFPGRFSGRQFSNSRSEMNVSTLELGDSALYLCASSAQGVTEQYFGPGTRLTVT.

The chain links TRBV3-1 (or the pseudogene TRBV3-2) to TRBJ2-1; TRBD2 matches at 11 bases. Germline CDR1 LGHDT, CDR2 YNNKEL (reference sequence). CDR3 size: 16 residues. V gave up 0 bases and J gave up 8 bases; unmatched junction bases: 6. CDR3: CASSQDYSGGAYEQFF. The DNA of the CDR3 is TGTGCCAGCAGCCAAGATTATAGCGGGGGGGCCTATGAGCAGTTCTTC.

The V call is TRBV5-1, the J call TRBJ2-5; TRBD2 is a possible D gene (6 bases). V was clipped by 0 bases and J by 3 bases, with 12 bases between them. Germline V lookup: CDR1 SGHRS, CDR2 YFSETQ. The CDR3 loop spans 15 amino acids. CDR3 sequence: CASSLAGTGEETQYF. CDR3 nucleotide sequence: TGCGCCAGCAGCTTGGCGGGGACGGGGGAAGAGACCCAGTACTTC.

V gene TRBV5-1 combines with J gene TRBJ1-2, with D tentatively TRBD1 (5 bases). The CDR3 consists of 13 residues. Looked up from germline, CDR1 is SGHRS and CDR2 is YFSETQ. Trimming took 4 bases from V and 4 from J, leaving 11 bases between them. The CDR3: CASSVLGLYGYTF. In nucleotides, the CDR3 is TGCGCCAGCAGCGTACTGGGACTCTATGGCTACACCTTC.

The chain employs TRBV10-3 and TRBJ1-1; D is ambiguous. This CDR3 is built from 12 residues. CDR1 is ENHRY, CDR2 SYGVKD, per germline. Trimming took off 2 bases at V and 9 bases at J, with 10 bases between the two ends. CDR3 in DNA: TGTGCCATCAGTGAGGGCCGCCGAAAAGCTTTCTTT. This translates into CAISEGRRKAFF.

The CDR3 here is CASSYSGHAREQYF. The CDR3 bases are TGTGCCAGCAGTTACTCGGGCCATGCCCGGGAGCAGTACTTC. The J gene is TRBJ2-7, the V gene TRBV6-2 or TRBV6-3; D is uncertain. V gave up 0 bases and J gave up 7 bases, with 13 bases separating them. Germline CDR1 and CDR2: MNHEY and SVGEGT. The CDR3 is made up of 14 amino acids.

The chain is built from TRBV27 and TRBJ1-1; 10 positions match TRBD1. CDR3 length equals 15 residues. Germline V gene lookup returns CDR1 MNHEY and CDR2 SMNVEV (reference sequence). J was trimmed by 3 bases and V by 1 base; bases with no gene match: 2. CDR3 region: CASSLLGTGDTEAFF. The CDR3 nucleotides read TGTGCCAGCAGTTTATTGGGGACAGGGGACACTGAAGCTTTCTTT.

The chain uses TRBV6-1 and TRBJ1-2; D might be TRBD1 (5 bases). CDR3 length: 19 residues. The germline CDR1 and CDR2 sequences are MNHNS and SASEGT. Trimming removed 0 bases from V and 6 bases from J, with 26 bases in between. The CDR3 nucleotides are TGTGCCAGCAGTGAAGCTCAGAGTTTTCTGGGACGTAAAAAAAATGGCTACACCTTC. Translation: CASSEAQSFLGRKKNGYTF.

V is TRBV21-1 and J is TRBJ1-5. TRBV21-1 constitutes a pseudogene. The CDR3 has 16 residues. CDR3 in amino acids: CASSKKGDVYNQPQHF. CDR3 in DNA: TGTGCCAGCAGCAAAAAGGGCGACGTCTACAATCAGCCCCAGCATTTT.

This clone was counted between two and nine times. This chain links TRBV6-4 with TRBJ1-2, with D uncertain. The V and J ends lost 7 bases and 4 bases respectively, with 19 bases between them. The CDR3 is 15 residues long. CDR1 MRHNA and CDR2 SNTAGT come from the germline V gene. CDR3 loop: CASISKGLWGYGYTF. The CDR3, as DNA: TGTGCCAGCATCTCAAAGGGCCTTTGGGGCTATGGCTACACCTTC.